These 9 T cell receptor beta chains were sequenced from one sample in a study of blood T cell repertoires in COVID-19. Generated by immunoSEQ multiplex PCR, the TCRdb table keeps only in-frame clones and is missing some. The sample includes some 130,000 clones, about 92% of them seen just once. Specimen: peripheral blood. The receptors here all came from a man between 50 and 59 years old with active COVID-19.

This CDR3 is CASITRQGGTEAFF. The CDR3 bases are TGTGCCAGCATCACTAGACAGGGAGGCACTGAAGCTTTCTTT. The chain links TRBV6-5 to TRBJ1-1; 7 bases agree with TRBD1. Germline assignment: CDR1 MNHEY and CDR2 SVGAGI. This CDR3 is 14 amino acids long. J lost 4 bases, V lost 7 bases, and 9 bases had no gene match.

J is TRBJ2-3 and V is TRBV7-9, with a possible D match to TRBD1 (5 bases). V was pared by 4 bases and J by 2 bases, with 16 bases between. Germline loops: CDR1 SEHNR, CDR2 FQNEAQ (reference sequence). This CDR3 comprises 16 residues. The CDR3 DNA follows: TGTGCCAGCAGCTGGGTTGATACAGGAGCCACAGATACGCAGTATTTT. Translation: CASSWVDTGATDTQYF.

This clone was found a few times. The genes are TRBV2 and TRBJ2-6; 11 bases line up with TRBD1. The CDR3 has 15 residues. J lost 3 bases, V lost 6 bases, and 1 base had no gene match. Germline V gives CDR1 SNHLY, CDR2 FYNNEI. The CDR3 nucleotides are TGTGCCAGCAGGGACAGGGGGCTTGGGGCCAACGTCCTGACTTTC. Encoded protein: CASRDRGLGANVLTF. Together with reference TRBV2 and TRBJ2-6, the CDR3 gives the full variable domain: EPEVTQTPSHQVTQMGQEVILRCVPISNHLYFYWYRQILGQKVEFLVSFYNNEISEKSEIFDDQFSVERPDGSNFTLKIRSTKLEDSAMYFCASRDRGLGANVLTFGAGSRLTVL.

This clone was picked up one time. This chain links TRBV24-1 with TRBJ1-5; TRBD1 might be the D (6 bases). V was cut by 5 bases and J by 2 bases, with 12 bases left in between. This CDR3 comprises 15 residues. Germline loops: CDR1 KGHDR, CDR2 SFDVKD. The CDR3 coding sequence is TGTGCCACCAGTGCCCAGGGGAAGGGCAATCAGCCCCAGCATTTT. This codes for CATSAQGKGNQPQHF.

The gene calls are TRBV5-4 and TRBJ2-1, with 11 positions matching TRBD2. Germline lookup yields CDR1 SGHNT and CDR2 YYREEE (reference sequence). Trimming removed 1 base from V and 2 bases from J; junction bases left unmatched: 2. This CDR3 comprises 16 residues. The CDR3 spells CASSLKTSGAYNEQFF. Written as DNA, the CDR3 is TGTGCCAGCAGCTTGAAGACTAGCGGGGCCTACAATGAGCAGTTCTTC.

This sequence joins TRBV11-3 and TRBJ2-2; TRBD2 aligns across 14 bases. This CDR3 spans 20 amino acids. The germline CDR1 and CDR2 sequences are SGHNT and YENEEA. Trimming took 5 bases from V and 4 from J; bases not matched to a gene: 15. This CDR3 is CASSTHHVGLAGDRTGELFF. DNA for the CDR3: TGTGCCAGCAGCACCCACCACGTGGGACTAGCGGGAGATCGCACCGGGGAGCTGTTTTTT.

The V call is TRBV3-1 (or the pseudogene TRBV3-2), the J call TRBJ2-3; D not resolved. V lost 0 bases to trimming and J lost 3 bases, with 10 bases between them. The CDR3 has 15 amino acids. Germline lookup yields CDR1 LGHDT and CDR2 YNNKEL (reference sequence). CDR3 nucleotides: TGTGCCAGCAGCCAAGAGTGGGCATCAACAGATACGCAGTATTTT. This codes for CASSQEWASTDTQYF.

The chain uses TRBV2 and TRBJ1-6, with 10 bases aligning to TRBD1. Per the germline V gene, CDR1 is SNHLY and CDR2 is FYNNEI. The trim removed 7 bases at V and 8 bases at J, leaving 8 bases unmatched. The CDR3 contains 15 residues. CDR3: CASKRTGGVDSPLHF. Written as DNA, the CDR3 is TGTGCCAGCAAGAGGACAGGGGGTGTAGATTCACCCCTCCACTTT. The full variable domain, rest sourced from reference TRBV2 and TRBJ1-6, is EPEVTQTPSHQVTQMGQEVILRCVPISNHLYFYWYRQILGQKVEFLVSFYNNEISEKSEIFDDQFSVERPDGSNFTLKIRSTKLEDSAMYFCASKRTGGVDSPLHFGNGTRLTVT.

V gene TRBV24-1 combines with J gene TRBJ2-3; TRBD2 matches at 16 bases. The CDR3 covers 16 residues. Trimming took 3 bases from V and 8 from J; bases not matched to a gene: 4. Germline V gene data show CDR1 as KGHDR and CDR2 as SFDVKD. The CDR3 nucleotides are TGTGCCACCAGTGATCCCGGGACTAGCGGGAGGGGTACGCAGTATTTT. Its translation: CATSDPGTSGRGTQYF.